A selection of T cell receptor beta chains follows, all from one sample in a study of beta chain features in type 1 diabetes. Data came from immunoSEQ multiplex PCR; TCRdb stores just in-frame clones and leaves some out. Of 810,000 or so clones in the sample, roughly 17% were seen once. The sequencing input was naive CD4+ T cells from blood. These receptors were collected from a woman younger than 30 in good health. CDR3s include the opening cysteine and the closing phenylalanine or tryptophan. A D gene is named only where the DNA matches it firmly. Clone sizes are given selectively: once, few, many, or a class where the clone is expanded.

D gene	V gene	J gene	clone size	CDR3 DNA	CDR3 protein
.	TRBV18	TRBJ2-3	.	TGTGCCAGCTCATCGGACAGAGTCACAGATACGCAGTATTTT	CASSSDRVTDTQYF
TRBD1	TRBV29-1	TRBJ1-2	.	TGCAGCGTTTGGGACAGGGGTGGCTACACCTTC	CSVWDRGGYTF
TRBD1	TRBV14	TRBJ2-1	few	TGTGCCAGCAGCCAAGAATGGGACAGGCCCTACAATGAGCAGTTCTTC	CASSQEWDRPYNEQFF
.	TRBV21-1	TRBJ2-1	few	TGTGCCAGCAGCCTCCGGGACAGGGGGCCACAGGAGCAGTTCTTC	CASSLRDRGPQEQFF
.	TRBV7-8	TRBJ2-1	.	TGTGCCAGCAGCTTAGCCTTTAATGAGCAGTTCTTC	CASSLAFNEQFF
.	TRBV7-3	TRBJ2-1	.	TGTGCCAGCAGCTTAAGCGGGTTCTACAATGAGCAGTTCTTC	CASSLSGFYNEQFF
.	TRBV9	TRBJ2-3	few	TGTGCCAGCAGCGCGAGTGGCGGGACTGCCACAGATACGCAGTATTTT	CASSASGGTATDTQYF
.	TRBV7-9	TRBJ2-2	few	TGTGCCAGCAGCCGTCGGGGGATGAACACCGGGGAGCTGTTTTTT	CASSRRGMNTGELFF
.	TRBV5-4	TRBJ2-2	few	TGTGCCAGCAGCCGCGGGGCAGACCTAACCGGGGAGCTGTTTTTT	CASSRGADLTGELFF
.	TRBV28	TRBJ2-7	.	TGTGCCAGCAGTACTAACCTCGCCGAGCAGTACTTC	CASSTNLAEQYF
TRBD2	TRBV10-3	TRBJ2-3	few	TGTGCCATCAGTGATAAACTAGCGGGAGGAGGGGCAGATACGCAGTATTTT	CAISDKLAGGGADTQYF
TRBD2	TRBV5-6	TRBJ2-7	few	TGTGCCAGCAGGGCTAGCGGGGCATACGAGCAGTACTTC	CASRASGAYEQYF
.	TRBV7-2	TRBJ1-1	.	TGTGCCAGCAGCTCAAGGGCGAACACTGAAGCTTTCTTT	CASSSRANTEAFF
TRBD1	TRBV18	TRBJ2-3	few	TGTGCCAGCTCACACGGACAGGGGCTCGGTACGCAGTATTTT	CASSHGQGLGTQYF
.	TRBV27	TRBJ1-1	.	TGTGCCAGCAGTTCTCCGGGGGTTGTAGCTTTCTTT	CASSSPGVVAFF
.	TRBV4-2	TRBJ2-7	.	TGTGCCAGCAGCCAAGATCTCTCGGGGGAGAGGTCCTACGAGCAGTACTTC	CASSQDLSGERSYEQYF
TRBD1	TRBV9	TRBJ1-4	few	TGTGCCAGCAGCGTAGCTACAGGGGGCTGGGGTGAAAAACTGTTTTTT	CASSVATGGWGEKLFF
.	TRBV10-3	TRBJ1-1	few	TGTGCCATCAGTGAGAAGCAAATGAACACTGAAGCTTTCTTT	CAISEKQMNTEAFF
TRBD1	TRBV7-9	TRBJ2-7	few	TGTGCCAGCAGCTTTGGGGACAGGCCCTACGAGCAGTACTTC	CASSFGDRPYEQYF
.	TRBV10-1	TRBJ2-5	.	TGCGCCAGTCAGAACCCAGAAAAAGAGACCCAGTACTTC	CASQNPEKETQYF
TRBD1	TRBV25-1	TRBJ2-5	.	TGTGCCAGCATAGGGGACAGCGTCCGTGAGCAGTACTTC	CASIGDSVREQYF
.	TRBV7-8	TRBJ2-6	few	TGTGCCAGCAGACCCAAATCTGGGGCCAACGTCCTGACTTTC	CASRPKSGANVLTF
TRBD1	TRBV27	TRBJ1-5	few	TGTGCCAGCAGGGGACCAGGGGGCGGCCAGCCCCAGCATTTT	CASRGPGGGQPQHF
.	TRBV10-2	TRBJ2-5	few	TGCGCCAGCAGTGAGTCGACTCGAGGGTATACCCAAGAGACCCAGTACTTC	CASSESTRGYTQETQYF
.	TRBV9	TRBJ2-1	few	TGTGCCAGCAGCGTATCTGCCTCCCCCTACAATGAGCAGTTCTTC	CASSVSASPYNEQFF
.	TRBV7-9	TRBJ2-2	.	TGTGCCAGCAGCGTGCATAACACCGGGGAGCTGTTTTTT	CASSVHNTGELFF
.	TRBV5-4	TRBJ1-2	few	TGTGCCAGCAGCTTGGGACGCCCGGTCGCGGGGGGCTACACCTTC	CASSLGRPVAGGYTF
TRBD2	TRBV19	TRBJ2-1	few	TGTGCCAGTAGTCGACTAGCGGGAGCCTACAATGAGCAGTTCTTC	CASSRLAGAYNEQFF
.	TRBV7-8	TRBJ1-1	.	TGTGCCAGCAGCTCCCGTATTCGGAACACTGAAGCTTTCTTT	CASSSRIRNTEAFF
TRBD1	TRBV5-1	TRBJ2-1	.	TGCGCCAGCAGCTGGGACAGGGAAGGGAATGAGCAGTTCTTC	CASSWDREGNEQFF
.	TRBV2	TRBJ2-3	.	TGTGCCAGCAGTGAACTGTCGGTGGGGACAGATACGCAGTATTTT	CASSELSVGTDTQYF
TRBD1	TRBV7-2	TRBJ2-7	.	TGTGCCAGCAGCGTATACAGGGGGCCCGTTTCCTACGAGCAGTACTTC	CASSVYRGPVSYEQYF
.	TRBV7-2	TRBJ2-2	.	TGTGCCAGCAGCTTAGCCCACCCTCCTAGGCTTCAGGGCACCGGGGAGCTGTTTTTT	CASSLAHPPRLQGTGELFF
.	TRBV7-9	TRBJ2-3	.	TGTGCCAGCAGCTTAGGGATGTCAGCCCCCACAGATACGCAGTATTTT	CASSLGMSAPTDTQYF
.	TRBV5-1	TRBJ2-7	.	TGCGCCAGCAGCTTGGGCGCAGGGGCCTACGAGCAGTACTTC	CASSLGAGAYEQYF
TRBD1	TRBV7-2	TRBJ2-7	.	TGTGCCAGCAGCTGGGGGGACAGGGGGCCCTACGAGCAGTACTTC	CASSWGDRGPYEQYF
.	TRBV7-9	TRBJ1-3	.	TGTGCCAGCAACCCCTCGGCCGGAAACACCATATATTTT	CASNPSAGNTIYF
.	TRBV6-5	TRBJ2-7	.	TGTGCCAGCAGTCCATCCGGGTTATCGAAAAGCGAGCAGTACTTC	CASSPSGLSKSEQYF
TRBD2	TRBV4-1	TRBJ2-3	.	TGCGCCAGCAACATAGCGGGAACTAGCACAGATACGCAGTATTTT	CASNIAGTSTDTQYF
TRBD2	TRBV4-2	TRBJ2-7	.	TGTGCCAGCAGCCAAGATAGGACTAGCGGTCCCTACGAGCAGTACTTC	CASSQDRTSGPYEQYF
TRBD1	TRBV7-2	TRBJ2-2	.	TGTGCCAGCAGCTTGACAGGGCCCTTCACCGGGGAGCTGTTTTTT	CASSLTGPFTGELFF
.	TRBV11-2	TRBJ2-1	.	TGTGCCAGCAGGTTAGCGGACCTAGGGTACAATGAGCAGTTCTTC	CASRLADLGYNEQFF
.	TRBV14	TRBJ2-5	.	TGTGCCAGCAGCCAAGATCATGGGGTCCCTCGGGAGACCCAGTACTTC	CASSQDHGVPRETQYF
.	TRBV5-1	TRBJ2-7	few	TGCGCCAGCAGCTCATGGGGGAGGATTTACGAGCAGTACTTC	CASSSWGRIYEQYF
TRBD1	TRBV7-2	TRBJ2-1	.	TGTGCCAGCAGTTCATACCGGGACAGGCTTTACAATGAGCAGTTCTTC	CASSSYRDRLYNEQFF
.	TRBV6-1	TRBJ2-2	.	TGTGCCAGCCGTAGGCAGGCAGGACGTGACGGGGAGCTGTTTTTT	CASRRQAGRDGELFF
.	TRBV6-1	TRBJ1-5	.	TGTGCCAGCACGAGGGGCACTAGCAATCAGCCCCAGCATTTT	CASTRGTSNQPQHF
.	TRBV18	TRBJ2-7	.	TGTGCCAGCTCACCACTAGCGGCCCGCTCCTACGAGCAGTACTTC	CASSPLAARSYEQYF
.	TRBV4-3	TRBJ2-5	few	TGCGCCAGCAGCCAATTTCTGGCAGGGAGTTACCAAGAGACCCAGTACTTC	CASSQFLAGSYQETQYF
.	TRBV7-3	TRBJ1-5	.	TGTGCCAGCAGCCAGGGACATAATCAGCCCCAGCATTTT	CASSQGHNQPQHF